One sample yielded the 13 T cell receptor beta chains listed below, sequenced in a study of blood T cell repertoires in COVID-19. Sequencing was performed with immunoSEQ multiplex PCR; in TCRdb, only in-frame clones are kept and a portion is missing. The sample carries roughly 130,000 clones, approximately 81% recorded once. The sequencing input was PBMCs or T cells enriched from blood (not recorded which). The receptors were gathered from a man aged 35-49 years with acute COVID-19.

This clone was counted a single time. The chain recombines TRBV10-3 with TRBJ2-2; 8 nucleotides line up with TRBD1. Germline CDR1 reads ENHRY; CDR2 reads SYGVKD. V trimming: 8 bases; J trimming: 1 base; junction bases outside the gene matches: 0. The CDR3 length is 13 residues. Written as DNA, the CDR3 is TGTGCCATCGGACAGGGGAACACCGGGGAGCTGTTTTTT. It yields the protein CAIGQGNTGELFF.

The rearrangement links TRBV3-1 (or the pseudogene TRBV3-2) to TRBJ1-1; a weak D match, TRBD1 (6 bases). The CDR3 has 14 residues. V lost 7 bases and J 1 base, leaving 13 bases between the germline ends. Germline values: CDR1 LGHDT, CDR2 YNNKEL (reference sequence). CDR3 DNA: TGTGCCAGCACGAAGGGGGTGGCGAACACTGAAGCTTTCTTT. It translates to CASTKGVANTEAFF.

V usage is TRBV29-1 and J usage is TRBJ2-5, with 9 bases identical to TRBD1. CDR1 is SQVTM, CDR2 ANQGSEA, per germline. The CDR3 extends over 12 amino acids. V lost 6 bases, J lost 7 bases, and 6 bases stayed unmatched. The CDR3 region is CSVPTGGRTQYF. In nucleotides, the CDR3 is TGCAGCGTCCCGACAGGGGGTCGGACCCAGTACTTC.

In its sample, this clone was seen once. The rearrangement joins TRBV5-4 to TRBJ2-7; TRBD2 might be the D (7 bases). The V end was cut by 2 bases, the J end by 6 bases, with 15 bases between. CDR1 and CDR2 from the germline V gene are SGHNT and YYREEE (reference sequence). The CDR3 extends over 14 amino acids. CDR3: CASSLGGGSGEQYF. The CDR3, as DNA: TGTGCCAGCAGCTTAGGGGGGGGGTCCGGCGAGCAGTACTTC.

The genes are TRBV10-3 and TRBJ1-2, with a possible D match to TRBD1 (5 bases). The CDR3 is made up of 16 amino acids. Per germline, CDR1 ENHRY and CDR2 SYGVKD. The germline V and J ends were trimmed by 2 bases and 6 bases, with 19 bases remaining between them. In nucleotides, the CDR3 is TGTGCCATCAGTGAGCCAAATTCCCCCGTGACAGATGGCTACACCTTC. Protein sequence: CAISEPNSPVTDGYTF.

This chain uses TRBV4-3 with TRBJ1-2, with 12 bases aligning to TRBD1. Germline V lookup: CDR1 LGHNA, CDR2 YSLEER. V was pared by 5 bases and J by 4 bases, with 5 bases of the junction left unmatched. The CDR3 covers 15 residues. The CDR3 nucleotides read TGCGCCAGCAGCAGGGGGACAGGGGGCGTCTATGGCTACACCTTC. As protein: CASSRGTGGVYGYTF.

J is TRBJ1-1 and V is TRBV25-1; possible D gene TRBD1, 5 bases. Looked up from germline, CDR1 is MGHDK and CDR2 is SYGVNS. V dropped 7 bases and J dropped 4 bases, with 13 bases sitting between them. CDR3 length equals 13 residues. The CDR3 DNA reads TGTGCCAGCACCCCAGGGTGGGTCACTGAAGCTTTCTTT. As protein: CASTPGWVTEAFF. Full variable domain (rest looked up from reference TRBV25-1 and TRBJ1-1): EADIYQTPRYLVIGTGKKITLECSQTMGHDKMYWYQQDPGMELHLIHYSYGVNSTEKGDLSSESTVSRIRTEHFPLTLESARPSHTSQYLCASTPGWVTEAFFGQGTRLTVV.

The chain uses TRBV28 and TRBJ2-4; 8 bases are a match to TRBD2. This CDR3 contains 15 residues. The V segment lost 8 bases and the J segment 4 bases; nucleotides outside the gene matches: 10. The germline CDR1 and CDR2 sequences are MDHEN and SYDVKM. CDR3 DNA: TGTGCCAGCCGAGGTAGCGGGACGGAAAAAAACATTCAGTACTTC. This codes for CASRGSGTEKNIQYF.

V is TRBV19 and J is TRBJ2-2; TRBD1 agrees at 8 bases. The germline V gene has CDR1 LNHDA and CDR2 SQIVND (reference sequence). The junction had 1 base not matched to a gene; V was cut back by 6 bases and J by 1 base. The CDR3 runs 14 residues. Here the CDR3 DNA reads TGTGCCAGTAGGGGGACAGGGAACACCGGGGAGCTGTTTTTT. Encoded protein: CASRGTGNTGELFF.

This clone was seen just once. The J gene is TRBJ2-7, the V gene TRBV7-9; D is possibly TRBD1 (7 bases). Between the trimmed V and J ends, which lost 1 base and 3 bases, there was a span of 10 bases. The CDR3 is made up of 14 amino acids. Germline assignment: CDR1 SEHNR and CDR2 FQNEAQ (reference sequence). CDR3 bases: TGTGCCAGCAGCTTAGGGCAGGGGGGCTACGAGCAGTACTTC. Translated: CASSLGQGGYEQYF. The complete variable domain, with remaining parts taken from reference TRBV7-9 and TRBJ2-7, reads DTGVSQNPRHKITKRGQNVTFRCDPISEHNRLYWYRQTLGQGPEFLTYFQNEAQLEKSRLLSDRFSAERPKGSFSTLEIQRTEQGDSAMYLCASSLGQGGYEQYFGPGTRLTVT.

The chain uses TRBV6-5 and TRBJ1-1; perhaps TRBD1 as D (6 bases). The CDR3 length is 16 residues. Germline lookup yields CDR1 MNHEY and CDR2 SVGAGI. V lost 0 bases and J 2 bases, leaving 13 bases between the germline ends. The CDR3 DNA reads TGTGCCAGCAGTTACTCTTCTGTGGACAGAAACACTGAAGCTTTCTTT. Translation: CASSYSSVDRNTEAFF.

This chain joins TRBV7-2 and TRBJ2-1; D remains ambiguous. Between the trimmed V and J ends, which lost 5 bases and 9 bases, there was a span of 8 bases. The CDR3 totals 11 residues. Germline V CDR1 and CDR2: SGHTA, FQGNSA. The CDR3 sequence: CASSHTGEQFF. In nucleotides, the CDR3 is TGTGCCAGCAGCCATACCGGTGAGCAGTTCTTC.

This chain's CDR3 is CASNRDGDTQYF. The CDR3 DNA reads as TGTGCCAGCAACCGGGATGGAGATACGCAGTATTTT. This chain uses TRBV28 with TRBJ2-3; D might be TRBD2 (5 bases). Germline assignment: CDR1 MDHEN and CDR2 SYDVKM. Trimming left V 7 bases short and J 5 bases short, with 10 bases between. The CDR3 is made up of 12 amino acids.